Below, 18 T cell receptor beta chains from the same sample are listed, as sequenced in a study of blood T cell repertoires in COVID-19. The data were produced by immunoSEQ multiplex PCR, yet TCRdb's version contains in-frame clones alone and is incomplete. The sample contains approximately 150,000 clones, 70% to 90% of which appear only once. Sequencing was done on a sample of peripheral blood. These receptor sequences come from a human donor with acute or convalescent COVID-19. The donor label of this sample is uncertain.

The chain links TRBV5-6 to TRBJ1-6, with D maybe TRBD1 (5 bases). V lost 2 bases and J 9 bases, leaving 15 bases between the germline ends. Looked up from germline, CDR1 is SGHDT and CDR2 is YYEEEE. The CDR3 has 15 amino acids. The CDR3 reads CASSFRGQGGSPLHF. The CDR3 bases are TGTGCCAGCAGCTTCCGAGGCCAGGGTGGTTCACCCCTCCACTTT.

This sequence joins TRBV11-3 and TRBJ2-7; 8 bases fit TRBD1. Germline CDR1 reads SGHNT; CDR2 reads YENEEA. The CDR3 sequence is 15 residues long. The junction had 10 bases not matched to a gene; V was cut back by 4 bases and J by 5 bases. CDR3 loop: CASSSTGQGSDEQYF. The CDR3 region has the DNA TGTGCCAGCAGCTCTACTGGACAGGGTTCCGACGAGCAGTACTTC. Full variable domain (missing parts from reference TRBV11-3 and TRBJ2-7): EAGVVQSPRYKIIEKKQPVAFWCNPISGHNTLYWYLQNLGQGPELLIRYENEEAVDDSQLPKDRFSAERLKGVDSTLKIQPAELGDSAVYLCASSSTGQGSDEQYFGPGTRLTVT.

The V and J genes are TRBV5-4 and TRBJ1-6; D unresolved. Between the trimmed V and J ends, which lost 2 bases and 7 bases, there was a span of 7 bases. Per the germline V gene, CDR1 is SGHNT and CDR2 is YYREEE (reference sequence). There are 13 residues in the CDR3. CDR3 in DNA: TGTGCCAGCAGCTTCACAGTAAATTCACCCCTCCACTTT. Amino acids: CASSFTVNSPLHF.

CDR3 bases: TGTGCCAGCAGCCTGCGGGGGGGCAGGGGAGAGACCCAGTACTTC. This sequence encodes CASSLRGGRGETQYF. The V and J genes are TRBV3-1 (or the pseudogene TRBV3-2) and TRBJ2-5, with TRBD2 matching over 9 bases. The length of the CDR3 is 15 residues. Germline trimming cut 4 bases from V and 4 bases from J; bases unmatched to any gene: 7. Germline V CDR1 and CDR2: LGHDT, YNNKEL (reference sequence).

V usage is TRBV4-2 and J usage is TRBJ2-1; D unresolved. Germline V gene lookup returns CDR1 LGHNA and CDR2 YNFKEQ. The V end was cut by 0 bases, the J end by 9 bases, with 3 bases between. There are 11 residues in the CDR3. The DNA of the CDR3 is TGTGCCAGCAGCCAAGACAGTGAGCAGTTCTTC. Translation: CASSQDSEQFF.

The rearrangement links TRBV27 to TRBJ2-1, with TRBD2 as a possible D gene (5 bases). V shed 7 bases and J shed 0 bases, with 19 bases lying between them. The germline V gene encodes CDR1 MNHEY and CDR2 SMNVEV (reference sequence). CDR3 length: 17 residues. The CDR3 loop is CASTPGSLLSSYNEQFF. The CDR3 region has the DNA TGTGCCAGCACCCCGGGGTCACTCCTAAGCTCCTACAATGAGCAGTTCTTC.

This chain joins TRBV7-9 and TRBJ1-5; D not certain. Trimming took off 4 bases at V and 7 bases at J, with 14 bases between the two ends. CDR3 length: 14 residues. Per the germline V gene, CDR1 is SEHNR and CDR2 is FQNEAQ (reference sequence). The CDR3 reads CASSSTAGRQPQHF. In DNA form, the CDR3 reads TGTGCCAGCAGCTCGACGGCGGGTCGACAGCCCCAGCATTTT.

This clone showed up just once. The CDR3 coding sequence is TGTGCCTGGAGAGACAGCGCCTTTTCACCCCTCCACTTT. It translates to CAWRDSAFSPLHF. V usage is TRBV30 and J usage is TRBJ1-6; perhaps TRBD1 as D (5 bases). Germline V lookup: CDR1 GTSNPN, CDR2 SVGIG (reference sequence). The CDR3 is 13 residues long. The V end was cut by 3 bases, the J end by 9 bases, with 12 bases between.

The chain carries TRBV30 and TRBJ1-5; 10 bases line up with TRBD1. The CDR3 has 16 amino acids. V lost 4 bases, J lost 5 bases, and 11 bases stayed unmatched. Germline V lookup: CDR1 GTSNPN, CDR2 SVGIG (reference sequence). CDR3 loop: CAWKGQGTSGDQPQHF. In DNA form, the CDR3 reads TGTGCCTGGAAGGGACAGGGGACGAGCGGGGATCAGCCCCAGCATTTT.

The chain has TRBV19 and TRBJ2-3, with 7 nucleotides matching TRBD1. The CDR3 covers 15 residues. In germline, CDR1 is LNHDA, CDR2 SQIVND (reference sequence). J was trimmed by 2 bases and V by 4 bases; bases with no gene match: 6. The CDR3 DNA sequence: TGTGCCAGTAGTACGGGACAGTCACCCACAGATACGCAGTATTTT. Its translation is CASSTGQSPTDTQYF. Using reference TRBV19 and TRBJ2-3 for the parts outside the CDR3, the full variable domain is DGGITQSPKYLFRKEGQNVTLSCEQNLNHDAMYWYRQDPGQGLRLIYYSQIVNDFQKGDIAEGYSVSREKKESFPLTVTSAQKNPTAFYLCASSTGQSPTDTQYFGPGTRLTVL.

The sample holds one count of this clone. This rearrangement joins TRBV5-5 to TRBJ1-1; D perhaps matches TRBD1 (6 bases). The CDR3 runs 16 residues. Per germline, CDR1 SGHKS and CDR2 YYEKEE (reference sequence). The ends were cut back, 0 bases at V and 2 bases at J, with 14 bases in the middle. The CDR3 nucleotides read TGTGCCAGCAGCTTGGGGCGGAAAGGGGGAAACACTGAAGCTTTCTTT. Translated, it gives CASSLGRKGGNTEAFF.

To note about this clone: A junction boundary mismatches the germline segment, possibly from a read error. The chain employs TRBV2 and TRBJ2-3, with a weak D call TRBD2 (6 bases). Germline CDR1 is SNHLY and CDR2 is FYNNEI. The CDR3 spans 12 residues. This CDR3 is CASSEAGYTQYF. The DNA of the CDR3 is TGTGCCAGCAGCGAAGCGGGCTATACGCAGTATTTT.

The chain joins TRBV7-2 to TRBJ2-6; 10 bases align to TRBD1. Germline V lookup: CDR1 SGHTA, CDR2 FQGNSA. This CDR3 contains 18 residues. The junction had 7 bases not matched to a gene; V was cut back by 5 bases and J by 0 bases. In DNA form, the CDR3 reads TGTGCCAGCAGCCTTGGACAGGGGGAGAGCTCTGGGGCCAACGTCCTGACTTTC. It translates to CASSLGQGESSGANVLTF.

This clone showed up just once. The CDR3 DNA is TGTGCCAGCCACTGGGTACGGGAGACCTACAATGAGCAGTTCTTC. Translation gives CASHWVRETYNEQFF. The chain employs TRBV5-6 and TRBJ2-1; tentative D call: TRBD2 (6 bases). The germline V and J ends were trimmed by 7 bases and 2 bases, with 16 bases remaining between them. Germline CDR1 and CDR2: SGHDT and YYEEEE. There are 15 residues in the CDR3.

A few counts support this clone. V usage is TRBV5-1 and J usage is TRBJ1-1; no definite D call. Trimming took 4 bases from V and 7 from J, leaving 14 bases between them. This CDR3 region has 13 residues. CDR1 and CDR2 (germline): SGHRS, YFSETQ. CDR3: CASSLSPGGEAFF. In DNA form, the CDR3 reads TGCGCCAGCAGCCTAAGCCCGGGAGGTGAAGCTTTCTTT.

J is TRBJ1-3 and V is TRBV9; 12 nucleotides match TRBD1. J lost 1 base, V lost 3 bases, and 5 bases had no gene match. CDR1 is SGDLS and CDR2 is YYNGEE in the germline V gene. The CDR3 extends over 17 amino acids. The CDR3 DNA sequence: TGTGCCAGCAGCGAGGGACAGGGGGCCGAATCTGGAAACACCATATATTTT. Its protein product is CASSEGQGAESGNTIYF.

The chain has TRBV7-6 and TRBJ1-2, with 8 bases fitting TRBD1. Germline CDR1 is SGHVS and CDR2 is FNYEAQ. The CDR3 runs to 19 residues. J gave up 0 bases and V 3 bases, and 15 bases lay outside the gene matches. As DNA, the CDR3 is TGTGCCAGCAGCTTTGCCACAGGGGGACTAGCGCTAGCTAACTATGGCTACACCTTC. Protein sequence: CASSFATGGLALANYGYTF.

This clone has more than one count but fewer than ten. The rearrangement joins TRBV6-5 to TRBJ1-4; no definite D call. Trimming took off 8 bases at V and 8 bases at J, with 15 bases between the two ends. The CDR3 contains 13 residues. The germline V gene encodes CDR1 MNHEY and CDR2 SVGAGI. The CDR3 nucleotides read TGTGCCAGCGGGAGAAGTTTGAGCGAAAAACTGTTTTTT. Its protein is CASGRSLSEKLFF.